One T cell receptor (beta chain) is described in this entry. No antigen is known for it. Base-call qualities are not available, and no considerably larger clone is one nucleotide away. Whole blood was collected in K2EDTA tubes by collaborating institutions according to the institutions' own protocols. For TCRbeta analysis, collaborators shipped samples as frozen whole blood, isolated PBMCs, or DNA extracted from either of those sample types. The CDR1 and CDR2 encoded by the germline V gene (reference sequence) are SEHNR and FQNEAQ. From the cysteine through the phenylalanine, the CDR3 covers 16 amino acids. The only DNA kept is the CDR3, 48 bases in frame from the first base. V is pruned by 5 bases and J by 2 bases, leaving 7 bases of the junction without a gene match. The data stem from a study of blood T cell repertoires in COVID-19 (dated by TCRdb to about 2020). Background on the whole study: Samples from collaborators originated in the United States, Italy and Spain and spanned both the acute and convalescent phases of COVID-19. The material from the prospective study consisted of cDNA or gDNA derived from T cells, B-cell-depleted T cells, or PBMCs. Subjects who had been exposed to COVID-19, were actively infected with it, or had recovered from it provided the deeply sampled blood TCRbeta repertoires that made up the dataset. A freely available public database, intended as a resource for researchers studying the immune response to SARS-CoV-2, is where the repertoires were released. The samples were drawn from two sources: the first 160 participants of the ongoing ImmuneRACE study, and 1,254 subjects contributed by 6 global collaborators. Nearly every sample came with metadata listing a de-identified subject ID, COVID-19 status, age in years and sex. Where available, HLA class I and class II types were obtained from metadata supplied by the sample provider rather than from assay-based typing. Here is what the overall study found, with its caveats: The quantity of clinical and demographic metadata differed by source and by participant and was supplied without curation.

TCRbeta CDR3 regions were amplified from genomic DNA using the immunoSEQ Assay, a bias-controlled multiplex PCR. Turning to the authors' computational methods: Nucleated cell counts per sample were estimated from amplification of reference gene primers within the assay. To quantify the absolute abundance of each unique TCRbeta CDR3 rearrangement, sequence reads were collapsed and filtered. For each sample, productive Simpson clonality was calculated as the square root of Simpson's diversity index over productive rearrangements. The table was pulled from immuneACCESS by TCRdb, which kept in-frame rearrangements only. Such tables lose some clones; where checked, under half of the loss comes from unresolved V genes, and the rest has no known cause. V and J calls and clone size are given by that table; D and trimming were obtained from the DNA. For this sample there are 50,000 or so clones; about 90% appear just once. The leading ten clones occupy approximately 5.9% of the sample.

The clonotype originates from a man between 70 and 80 years old with active COVID-19. Source material: peripheral blood. This chain is built from TRBV7-9 and TRBJ2-3; the junction holds 10 bases that match TRBD2. For the CDR3, the sequence is CASSPWTSGYTDTQYF. The sequenced DNA is TGTGCCAGCAGCCCCTGGACTAGCGGCTACACAGATACGCAGTATTTT.